Sequencing of this T cell receptor (beta chain) was carried out in a study of cytomegalovirus exposure and HLA in healthy donors. The validation cohort, a group of 120 subjects, included the donors and was separate from the approximately 670-subject first cohort. Produced via immunoSEQ multiplex PCR; TCRdb's table is partial and in-frame only. Among 150,000 to 200,000 clones listed, 80% to 85% were seen once. This clone was detected only a few times. Its antigen is currently unknown. Overall study results and limits: It was reported that the classifier diagnosed cytomegalovirus status with high specificity and sensitivity in both the original and validation cohorts.

The CDR3 has 15 amino acids. The V gene's germline CDR1 is LGHNA and CDR2 YSLEER. Trimming removed 0 bases from V and 7 bases from J, with 12 bases in between. This chain connects TRBV4-3 to TRBJ1-4; TRBD1 might be the D (5 bases). The sequence was obtained from a young woman in good health and CMV-seropositive. Sequenced input: PBMCs. CDR3: CASSQERRGSEKLFF. CDR3 in DNA: TGCGCCAGCAGCCAAGAACGTCGGGGGAGTGAAAAACTGTTTTTT.